This passage covers 13 T cell receptor beta chains from one sample sequenced in a study of spatial heterogeneity in lung cancer. Noted time point: sample taken at primary tumor resection. TCRdb passed the 5' RACE reads through MiXCR, listing each CDR3 protein once. The data show 55,000 to 70,000 distinct CDR3 sequences, about 6.6% seen once. The sample was PBMCs, taken at surgery. The receptors originated from a female donor with early-stage non-small cell lung cancer.

This clonotype appeared many times. V usage is TRBV12-3 or TRBV12-4 and J usage is TRBJ2-7, with 7 bases fitting TRBD1. There are 14 residues in the CDR3. J was trimmed by 10 bases and V by 7 bases; bases with no gene match: 16. The CDR3 bases are TGTGCCAGCACCCTTTCCGGGACAGAAAGAGAACAGTACTTC. Translated: CASTLSGTEREQYF.

The rearrangement joins TRBV18 to TRBJ1-1; weak D call: TRBD1 (6 bases). In germline, CDR1 is KGHSH, CDR2 LQKENI. Trimming took 3 bases from V and 1 from J, leaving 12 bases between them. The CDR3 is 15 residues long. The chain's CDR3 is CASSPRVGGNTEAFF. DNA for the CDR3: TGTGCCAGCTCACCCCGAGTAGGGGGGAACACTGAAGCTTTCTTT. The full variable domain, with the rest looked up from reference TRBV18 and TRBJ1-1, is NAGVMQNPRHLVRRRGQEARLRCSPMKGHSHVYWYRQLPEEGLKFMVYLQKENIIDESGMPKERFSAEFPKEGPSILRIQQVVRGDSAAYFCASSPRVGGNTEAFFGQGTRLTVV.

V and J are TRBV7-2 and TRBJ2-5; D is uncertain. Between the trimmed V and J ends, which lost 4 bases and 4 bases, there was a span of 10 bases. Germline V lookup: CDR1 SGHTA, CDR2 FQGNSA. The CDR3 covers 13 residues. Here the CDR3 DNA reads TGTGCCAGCAGCTGGGTATCGGGAGAGACCCAGTACTTC. This gives the protein CASSWVSGETQYF.

There are many counts of this clonotype. The J gene is TRBJ2-7, the V gene TRBV7-2, with 10 nucleotides matching TRBD2. CDR1 SGHTA and CDR2 FQGNSA come from the germline V gene. J gave up 5 bases and V 1 base, and 8 bases lay outside the gene matches. The CDR3 totals 16 residues. CDR3: CASSLELAGVKNEQYF. CDR3 coding DNA: TGTGCCAGCAGCTTAGAGCTAGCGGGAGTGAAGAACGAGCAGTACTTC.

This clonotype was observed a handful of times. The chain combines TRBV28 with TRBJ2-7, with a possible D match to TRBD2 (5 bases). The V end lost 4 bases, the J end lost 0 bases, and 13 bases lay between the germline ends. The CDR3 runs 15 residues. The germline V gene has CDR1 MDHEN and CDR2 SYDVKM. The CDR3 DNA reads as TGTGCCAGCAGTTCCCGGACTTTGAGCTCCTACGAGCAGTACGTC. It encodes CASSSRTLSSYEQYV.

In its sample, this clonotype was seen a few times. The rearrangement links TRBV3-1 to TRBJ2-3; D might be TRBD2 (6 bases). This CDR3 region has 14 residues. The V gene lost 4 bases and the J gene lost 3 bases, with 11 bases spanning the gap. Germline V gene sequence: CDR1 LGHDT, CDR2 YNNKEL (reference sequence). The CDR3 DNA follows: TGTGCCAGCAGCCTCCGGGACTTTACAGATACGCAGTATTTT. Protein product: CASSLRDFTDTQYF.

This clonotype was counted many times. The chain employs TRBV4-2 and TRBJ2-1; the match to TRBD2 covers 11 bases. V lost 5 bases to trimming and J lost 7 bases; unmatched junction nucleotides: 1. CDR1 and CDR2 from the germline V gene are LGHNA and YNFKEQ. This CDR3 is 13 amino acids long. CDR3 protein: CASSSSGGNEQFF. CDR3 coding DNA: TGTGCCAGCAGCTCTAGCGGGGGGAATGAGCAGTTCTTC.

Many counts were recorded for this clonotype. The chain combines TRBV7-2 with TRBJ1-5; 7 bases fit TRBD1. V lost 5 bases to trimming and J lost 6 bases; unmatched junction nucleotides: 10. Looked up from germline, CDR1 is SGHTA and CDR2 is FQGNSA. CDR3 length: 15 amino acids. The CDR3 is CASSLRYDRVQPQHF. In nucleotides, the CDR3 is TGTGCCAGCAGCCTGAGGTACGACAGGGTTCAGCCCCAGCATTTT.

This chain links TRBV5-1 with TRBJ2-1; 11 bases fit TRBD2. The J segment lost 13 bases and the V segment lost 4 bases, leaving 13 bases of the junction unmatched. CDR1 is SGHRS and CDR2 is YFSETQ in the germline V gene. This CDR3 is built from 15 residues. CDR3 sequence (DNA): TGCGCCAGCAGCACGGACGGGACTAGCGGCATTGACCAGTTCTTC. This sequence encodes CASSTDGTSGIDQFF.

The sample holds many counts of this clonotype. An end of the junction differs from the germline gene, which may be a read error. The V gene is TRBV20-1, the J gene TRBJ2-1; 12 bases are shared with TRBD2. The CDR3 contains 12 residues. Germline V lookup: CDR1 DFQATT, CDR2 SNEGSKA (reference sequence). CDR3 in DNA: TGCAGTGCTACGGGACTAGCGGGTACCCTGGGATTC. Protein: CSATGLAGTLGF.

The chain couples TRBV12-3 or TRBV12-4 to TRBJ1-1; D not certain. V was clipped by 6 bases and J by 10 bases, with 15 bases between them. The CDR3 extends over 12 amino acids. CDR3 in amino acids: CASRIEPHTAFF. The CDR3 nucleotides read TGTGCCAGCAGGATCGAACCCCATACAGCTTTCTTT.

This clonotype occurred many times. V usage is TRBV7-9 and J usage is TRBJ2-7; tentative D call: TRBD2 (6 bases). Trimming took 0 bases from V and 4 from J, leaving 13 bases between them. Germline CDR1 reads SEHNR; CDR2 reads FQNEAQ (reference sequence). The CDR3 totals 15 residues. The CDR3 is CASSLARGLFYEQYF. CDR3 nucleotides: TGTGCCAGCAGCTTAGCCCGGGGACTTTTTTACGAGCAGTACTTC.

This clonotype was seen repeatedly, ten times or more. The rearrangement joins TRBV20-1 to TRBJ2-5; tentative D call: TRBD2 (6 bases). This CDR3 has 15 residues. The V gene's germline CDR1 is DFQATT and CDR2 SNEGSKA (reference sequence). Trimming shortened V by 5 bases and J by 1 base, and 17 bases separated the two germline ends. CDR3 nucleotide sequence: TGCAGTGCTCCCCGCGGCGGGGTAGTCCAAGAGACCCAGTACTTC. This translates into CSAPRGGVVQETQYF.